Following are 12 T cell receptor beta chains from one sample sequenced in a study of STAT5B mutations in CD4+ large granular lymphocyte leukemia. TCRdb keeps only in-frame clones here, not all; method: immunoSEQ multiplex PCR. The table has about 32,000 clones, about 81% seen once. Sequencing input: CD4+ T cells from blood buffy coats. The receptors here all came from a human donor in good health.

The V and J genes are TRBV7-8 and TRBJ1-3; 8 bases align to TRBD1. V shed 5 bases, J shed 0 bases, and the junction held 9 bases outside the gene matches. The CDR3 length is 17 residues. Germline CDR1 and CDR2: SGHVS and FQNEAQ. CDR3 coding DNA: TGTGCCAGCAGCCTTAGGGACAGGAGCTTCTCTGGAAACACCATATATTTT. Protein sequence: CASSLRDRSFSGNTIYF.

The J gene is TRBJ1-3, the V gene TRBV5-1; 8 positions match TRBD1. Germline CDR1 SGHRS, CDR2 YFSETQ. The J segment lost 1 base and the V segment lost 2 bases, leaving 2 bases of the junction unmatched. This CDR3 comprises 15 residues. In DNA form, the CDR3 reads TGCGCCAGCAGCTTACAGGGGGAATCTGGAAACACCATATATTTT. Translated, it gives CASSLQGESGNTIYF.

The chain links TRBV7-9 to TRBJ2-1; D is unclear. This CDR3 contains 17 residues. V lost 2 bases and J lost 1, with 15 bases in between. In germline, CDR1 is SEHNR, CDR2 FQNEAQ (reference sequence). For the CDR3, the DNA is TGTGCCAGCAGCTTACTTAAGGGAACTGCATCCTACAATGAGCAGTTCTTC. It encodes CASSLLKGTASYNEQFF.

The chain couples TRBV27 to TRBJ1-6; TRBD1 matches 7 bases. J was trimmed by 6 bases and V by 6 bases; bases with no gene match: 8. Germline CDR1 reads MNHEY; CDR2 reads SMNVEV (reference sequence). The CDR3 has 15 amino acids. The CDR3 here is CASSRSGTVNSPLHF. The CDR3 DNA reads TGTGCCAGCAGCCGCTCCGGGACAGTTAATTCACCCCTCCACTTT.

The genes are TRBV4-1 and TRBJ2-3; 8 bases map to TRBD2. Germline assignment: CDR1 MGHRA and CDR2 YSYEKL. The CDR3 extends over 17 amino acids. V shed 8 bases, J shed 1 base, and the junction held 14 bases outside the gene matches. CDR3 DNA: TGCGCCAGCTCCCAGCGGGGGCTAAACTCTGGCACAGATACGCAGTATTTT. Protein product: CASSQRGLNSGTDTQYF.

J is TRBJ2-5 and V is TRBV18, with D perhaps matching TRBD2 (6 bases). Germline lookup yields CDR1 KGHSH and CDR2 LQKENI. Trimming removed 4 bases at V and 2 bases at J, with 17 bases between. The CDR3 is 16 amino acids. The chain's CDR3 is CASSHAPGSGQETQYF. For the CDR3, the DNA is TGTGCCAGCTCACACGCACCCGGGAGTGGTCAAGAGACCCAGTACTTC.

V and J are TRBV5-4 and TRBJ1-2; D might be TRBD1 (6 bases). Germline V gene sequence: CDR1 SGHNT, CDR2 YYREEE (reference sequence). The CDR3 totals 12 residues. V lost 4 bases and J lost 6, with 10 bases in between. In nucleotides, the CDR3 is TGTGCCAGCAGCCCACAGGGCGATGGCTACACCTTC. The encoded protein is CASSPQGDGYTF. The full variable domain, completed using reference TRBV5-4 and TRBJ1-2, is ETGVTQSPTHLIKTRGQQVTLRCSSQSGHNTVSWYQQALGQGPQFIFQYYREEENGRGNFPPRFSGLQFPNYSSELNVNALELDDSALYLCASSPQGDGYTFGSGTRLTVV.

The chain is built from TRBV10-2 and TRBJ1-5, with D tentatively TRBD1 (6 bases). Trimming stripped 3 bases from V and 6 bases from J, with 21 bases between. The germline CDR1 and CDR2 sequences are WSHSY and SAAADI. The CDR3 has 17 residues. The CDR3 coding sequence is TGCGCCAGCAGTGATGGTGGAGGGGCAGGGGAAGGTCAGCCCCAGCATTTT. As protein: CASSDGGGAGEGQPQHF.

The chain links TRBV5-4 to TRBJ2-7, with TRBD1 matching 8 bases. Looked up from germline, CDR1 is SGHNT and CDR2 is YYREEE (reference sequence). The junction had 6 bases not matched to a gene; V was cut back by 4 bases and J by 0 bases. The CDR3 has 15 residues. CDR3 residues: CASSGRTGSSYEQYF. The CDR3 nucleotides read TGTGCCAGCAGCGGAAGGACAGGGAGCTCCTACGAGCAGTACTTC.

The chain uses TRBV6-5 and TRBJ2-5; 7 nucleotides agree with TRBD2. The CDR3 totals 13 residues. The germline V gene has CDR1 MNHEY and CDR2 SVGAGI. Germline trimming cut 6 bases from V and 1 base from J; bases unmatched to any gene: 2. The CDR3: CASRPSGQETQYF. CDR3 sequence (DNA): TGTGCCAGCAGGCCTAGCGGCCAAGAGACCCAGTACTTC.

This clone was picked up a small number of times. V and J are TRBV19 and TRBJ2-4, with TRBD1 identical over 9 bases. CDR3 length equals 19 residues. Per the germline V gene, CDR1 is LNHDA and CDR2 is SQIVND (reference sequence). V shed 0 bases, J shed 3 bases, and the junction held 12 bases outside the gene matches. The CDR3 protein is CASSIDPLGTGNYKNIQYF. CDR3 coding DNA: TGTGCCAGTAGTATAGATCCGTTAGGGACAGGGAATTACAAAAACATTCAGTACTTC.

The genes are TRBV18 and TRBJ2-6; D gene ambiguous. This CDR3 is built from 19 residues. Germline V CDR1 and CDR2: KGHSH, LQKENI. The V and J ends lost 3 bases and 0 bases respectively, with 18 bases between them. CDR3: CASSPTVVRLDSGANVLTF. The CDR3 DNA follows: TGTGCCAGCTCACCGACGGTAGTCCGCCTTGACTCTGGGGCCAACGTCCTGACTTTC.